These T cell receptor beta chains were read from a single sample in a study of blood T cell repertoires in COVID-19. The data were produced by immunoSEQ multiplex PCR, yet TCRdb's version contains in-frame clones alone and is incomplete. The sample includes a few hundred thousand clones, about 85% of them seen just once. The sequenced material came from peripheral blood. These receptors were obtained from a man aged 18 to 35 with active or convalescent COVID-19. Each CDR3 is given with its conserved first and last residue. The D gene is left open where the match is weak. A row's size may be missing; if present it is once, few, many or a size class.

TRBD1 - TRBJ1-1 TRBV7-2 CASSHRGGIPEAFF TGTGCCAGCAGCCACAGGGGGGGGATCCCTGAAGCTTTCTTT
- once TRBJ2-7 TRBV7-9 CASSLEVYGGPTEQYF TGTGCCAGCAGCTTAGAAGTGTATGGGGGCCCCACCGAGCAGTACTTC
- - TRBJ1-1 TRBV27 CASSGAAEAFF TGTGCCAGCAGTGGGGCCGCTGAAGCTTTCTTT
- - TRBJ2-1 TRBV20-1 CSASQDEWGTLSTEQFF TGCAGTGCTAGTCAGGATGAGTGGGGGACTCTATCAACTGAGCAGTTCTTC
TRBD2 few TRBJ2-1 TRBV10-2 CASAGTSGPREQFF TGCGCCAGCGCCGGGACTAGCGGGCCCCGCGAGCAGTTCTTC
- - TRBJ2-1 TRBV5-1 CASSPRRLEYNEQFF TGCGCCAGCAGCCCACGTCGACTAGAATACAATGAGCAGTTCTTC
- - TRBJ1-2 TRBV28 CASITQGFYGYTF TGTGCCAGCATTACGCAGGGTTTCTATGGCTACACCTTC
- - TRBJ1-1 TRBV2 CASSDSGNTEAFF TGTGCCAGCAGTGACTCGGGAAACACTGAAGCTTTCTTT
- - TRBJ2-1 TRBV7-6 CASSNSNEQFF TGTGCCAGCAGCAACAGCAATGAGCAGTTCTTC
TRBD1 - TRBJ1-5 TRBV27 CASSVAGTGEHF TGTGCCAGCAGTGTAGCCGGGACAGGGGAGCATTTT
- once TRBJ2-2 TRBV11-2 CASSSLGSWTGELFF TGTGCCAGCAGCTCCTTGGGTAGCTGGACCGGGGAGCTGTTTTTT
- once TRBJ2-5 TRBV11-1 CASTLREFQETQYF TGTGCCAGCACCCTGAGGGAATTTCAAGAGACCCAGTACTTC
TRBD1 - TRBJ2-7 TRBV13 CAIGQGLEQYF TGTGCCATAGGACAGGGGCTCGAGCAGTACTTC
TRBD1 - TRBJ1-3 TRBV7-6 CASSLAGTVAGNTIYF TGTGCCAGCAGCTTAGCAGGGACAGTAGCTGGAAACACCATATATTTT
TRBD1 few TRBJ2-3 TRBV3-1/TRBV3-2 CASSQDLTAGGFSDTQYF TGTGCCAGCAGCCAAGATCTAACGGCAGGGGGTTTCTCAGATACGCAGTATTTT
- - TRBJ2-3 TRBV5-1 CASSLPAGSTDTQYF TGCGCCAGCAGCTTGCCGGCGGGGAGCACAGATACGCAGTATTTT
TRBD1 - TRBJ1-2 TRBV19 CASSDRRFYGYTF TGTGCCAGTTCGGACAGGCGCTTCTATGGCTACACCTTC
- - TRBJ1-2 TRBV9 CASSVGGGGYTF TGTGCCAGCAGCGTAGGGGGAGGTGGCTACACCTTC
- - TRBJ2-7 TRBV16 CASSPTGSYEQYF TGTGCCAGCAGCCCGACGGGATCCTACGAGCAGTACTTC
- - TRBJ2-7 TRBV7-9 CASSSLPYEQYF TGTGCCAGCAGCTCCCTCCCCTACGAGCAGTACTTC
- - TRBJ2-3 TRBV27 CASSLSPGFTDTQYF TGTGCCAGCAGTTTATCGCCAGGGTTCACAGATACGCAGTATTTT
TRBD1 - TRBJ1-4 TRBV4-1 CASSQAPGGHEKLFF TGCGCCAGCAGCCAAGCCCCAGGGGGACATGAAAAACTGTTTTTT
- - TRBJ1-2 TRBV7-8 CASSYSGLTYGYTF TGTGCCAGCAGCTACTCTGGACTGACCTATGGCTACACCTTC
TRBD2 - TRBJ2-3 TRBV5-1 CASSLLAGPGTDTQYF TGCGCCAGCAGCTTATTAGCGGGACCCGGCACAGATACGCAGTATTTT
TRBD1 - TRBJ1-1 TRBV18 CASSRQLQGAYTNTEAFF TGTGCCAGCTCGCGCCAGTTACAGGGGGCGTACACAAACACTGAAGCTTTCTTT
- - TRBJ1-6 TRBV27 CASSSRLSSYNSPLHF TGTGCCAGCAGTTCGAGGTTAAGCTCCTATAATTCACCCCTCCACTTT
TRBD1 - TRBJ2-7 TRBV4-1 CASSQDLGQGREQYF TGCGCCAGCAGCCAAGATCTGGGACAGGGTCGCGAGCAGTACTTC
- once TRBJ1-2 TRBV11-2 CASSRGLRYGYTF TGTGCCAGCAGCAGAGGACTGCGGTATGGCTACACCTTC
TRBD2 - TRBJ2-3 TRBV5-1 CASSWRESTDTQYF TGCGCCAGCAGCTGGCGGGAGAGCACAGATACGCAGTATTTT
- - TRBJ2-6 TRBV10-2 CASRADSSLSGANVLTF TGCGCCAGCAGGGCGGACAGTAGCCTCTCTGGGGCCAACGTCCTGACTTTC
- few TRBJ1-1 TRBV7-3 CASSFNRDTEAFF TGTGCCAGCAGCTTTAACCGCGACACTGAAGCTTTCTTT
- - TRBJ2-7 TRBV18 CASSPSERHEQYF TGTGCCAGCTCACCGTCGGAGAGGCACGAGCAGTACTTC
TRBD2 - TRBJ2-1 TRBV11-3 CASSSEAGGDNEQFF TGTGCCAGCAGCTCCGAAGCGGGGGGGGACAATGAGCAGTTCTTC
TRBD1 - TRBJ1-1 TRBV5-1 CASSLAHSQGATEAFF TGCGCCAGCAGCTTGGCTCATAGTCAGGGGGCGACTGAAGCTTTCTTT
- - TRBJ1-2 TRBV21-1 CASSPKGRGAHGYTF TGTGCCAGCAGCCCCAAGGGCAGGGGCGCCCATGGCTACACCTTC
- - TRBJ2-1 TRBV4-1 CASSQLRGRWDEQFF TGCGCCAGCAGCCAACTCCGCGGGCGCTGGGATGAGCAGTTCTTC
TRBD2 - TRBJ2-2 TRBV19 CASSSDGTSLLAGELFF TGTGCCAGTAGTTCCGACGGGACTAGCCTATTAGCCGGGGAGCTGTTTTTT
TRBD1 - TRBJ1-2 TRBV2 CASRPTGFHGYTF TGTGCCAGCAGGCCGACAGGGTTCCATGGCTACACCTTC
- - TRBJ1-1 TRBV28 CASSLVQAYSRAFF TGTGCCAGCAGTTTGGTTCAGGCCTATTCTCGGGCTTTCTTT
TRBD1 - TRBJ2-2 TRBV5-4 CASSLDRAGTGELFF TGTGCCAGCAGCCTGGACAGGGCCGGTACCGGGGAGCTGTTTTTT
- - TRBJ2-4 TRBV4-1 CASSQVGLAKNIQYF TGCGCCAGCAGCCAAGTTGGGCTAGCCAAAAACATTCAGTACTTC
- - TRBJ2-5 TRBV7-9 CASSPTASMETQYF TGTGCCAGCAGCCCTACAGCTAGCATGGAGACCCAGTACTTC
- - TRBJ1-6 TRBV10-3 CAISEFVPQVNRAGSPLHF TGTGCCATCAGTGAGTTCGTTCCGCAGGTTAACAGGGCAGGCTCACCCCTCCACTTT